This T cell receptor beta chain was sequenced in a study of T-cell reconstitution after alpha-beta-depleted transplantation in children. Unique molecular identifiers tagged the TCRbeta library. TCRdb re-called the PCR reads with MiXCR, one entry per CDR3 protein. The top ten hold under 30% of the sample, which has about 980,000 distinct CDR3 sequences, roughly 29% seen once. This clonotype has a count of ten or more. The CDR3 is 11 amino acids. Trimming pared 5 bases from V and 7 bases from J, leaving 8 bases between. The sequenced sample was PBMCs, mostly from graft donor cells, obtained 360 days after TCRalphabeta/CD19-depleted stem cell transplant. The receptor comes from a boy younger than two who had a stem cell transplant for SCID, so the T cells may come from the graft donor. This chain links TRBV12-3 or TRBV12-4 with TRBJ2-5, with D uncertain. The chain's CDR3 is CASSRLGTQYF. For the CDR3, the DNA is TGTGCCAGCAGTCGACTTGGGACCCAGTACTTC.